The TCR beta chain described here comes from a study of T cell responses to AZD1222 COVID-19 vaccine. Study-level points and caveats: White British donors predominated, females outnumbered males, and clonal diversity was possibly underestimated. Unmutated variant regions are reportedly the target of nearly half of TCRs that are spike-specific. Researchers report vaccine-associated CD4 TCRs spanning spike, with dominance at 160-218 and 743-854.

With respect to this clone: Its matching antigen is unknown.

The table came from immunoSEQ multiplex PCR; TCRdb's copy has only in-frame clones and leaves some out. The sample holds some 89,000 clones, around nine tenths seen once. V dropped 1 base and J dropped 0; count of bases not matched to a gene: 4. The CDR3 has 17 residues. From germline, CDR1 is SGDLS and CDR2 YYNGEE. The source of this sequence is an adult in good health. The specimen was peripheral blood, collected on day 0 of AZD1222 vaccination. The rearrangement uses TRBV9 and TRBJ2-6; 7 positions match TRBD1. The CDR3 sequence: CASSVLQGSSGANVLTF. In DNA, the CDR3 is TGTGCCAGCAGCGTACTACAGGGGTCCTCTGGGGCCAACGTCCTGACTTTC.